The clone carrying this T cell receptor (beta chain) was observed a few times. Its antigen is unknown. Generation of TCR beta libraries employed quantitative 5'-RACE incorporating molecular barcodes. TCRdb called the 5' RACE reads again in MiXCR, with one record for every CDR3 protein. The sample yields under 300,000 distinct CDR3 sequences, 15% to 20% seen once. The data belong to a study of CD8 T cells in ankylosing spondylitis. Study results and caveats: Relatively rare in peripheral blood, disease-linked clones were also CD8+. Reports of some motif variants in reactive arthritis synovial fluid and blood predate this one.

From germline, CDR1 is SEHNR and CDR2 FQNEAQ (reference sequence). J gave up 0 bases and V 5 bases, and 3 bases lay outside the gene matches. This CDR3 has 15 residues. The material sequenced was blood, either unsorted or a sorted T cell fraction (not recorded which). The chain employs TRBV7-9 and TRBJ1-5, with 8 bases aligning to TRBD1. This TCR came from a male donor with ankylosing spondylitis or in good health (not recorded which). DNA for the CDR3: TGTGCCAGCAGCGGACAGGGAATTAGCAATCAGCCCCAGCATTTT. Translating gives CASSGQGISNQPQHF.